The T cell receptor (beta chain) described here comes from a study of blood T cell repertoires in COVID-19. V shed 3 bases, J shed 4 bases, and the junction held 14 bases outside the gene matches. From germline, CDR1 is MDHEN and CDR2 SYDVKM. The CDR3 consists of 17 residues. In the authors' methods: Nucleated cell number was recorded as an estimate derived from reference gene primer amplification. The repertoire was sequenced with immunoSEQ multiplex PCR; TCRdb's copy has only in-frame clones and lacks some. The V and J calls and clone size are taken from that table; D and trimming were inferred from the DNA. The repertoire includes about 58,000 clones, around 89% of them detected once, and 1.4% sits in the top ten.

The sequenced material came from peripheral blood. This receptor was identified in a man aged 55 to 69 with acute or convalescent COVID-19. The chain recombines TRBV28 with TRBJ1-2; 7 bases fit TRBD1. In nucleotides, the CDR3 is TGTGCCAGCAGTTTGGGGGCAGGGGGTAGGATTAGCTATGGCTACACCTTC. Translated, it gives CASSLGAGGRISYGYTF.